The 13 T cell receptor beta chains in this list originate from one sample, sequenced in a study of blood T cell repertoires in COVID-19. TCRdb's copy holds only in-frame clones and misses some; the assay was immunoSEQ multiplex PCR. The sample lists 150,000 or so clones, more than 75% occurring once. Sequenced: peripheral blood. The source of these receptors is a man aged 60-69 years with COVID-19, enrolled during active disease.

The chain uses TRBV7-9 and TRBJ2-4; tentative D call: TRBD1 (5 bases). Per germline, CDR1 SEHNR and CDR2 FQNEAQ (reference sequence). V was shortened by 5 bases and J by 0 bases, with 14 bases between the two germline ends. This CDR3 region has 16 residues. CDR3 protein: CASSPGGAPAKNIQYF. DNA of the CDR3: TGTGCCAGCAGCCCCGGTGGGGCTCCAGCCAAAAACATTCAGTACTTC. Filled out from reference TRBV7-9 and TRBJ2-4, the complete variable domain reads DTGVSQNPRHKITKRGQNVTFRCDPISEHNRLYWYRQTLGQGPEFLTYFQNEAQLEKSRLLSDRFSAERPKGSFSTLEIQRTEQGDSAMYLCASSPGGAPAKNIQYFGAGTRLSVL.

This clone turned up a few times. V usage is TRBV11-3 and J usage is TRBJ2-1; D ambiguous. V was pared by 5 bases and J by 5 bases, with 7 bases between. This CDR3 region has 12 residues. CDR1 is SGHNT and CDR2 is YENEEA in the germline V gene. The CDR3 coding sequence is TGTGCCAGCAGCCGACTCAACAATGAGCAGTTCTTC. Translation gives CASSRLNNEQFF.

CDR3 sequence (DNA): TGTGCCAGCAGCATCACAGGGGTAGCCTACAATGAGCAGTTCTTC. It is translated as CASSITGVAYNEQFF. The chain uses TRBV7-2 and TRBJ2-1, with 7 bases that match TRBD1. Germline lookup yields CDR1 SGHTA and CDR2 FQGNSA. The CDR3 totals 15 residues. V trimming: 5 bases; J trimming: 2 bases; junction bases outside the gene matches: 6.

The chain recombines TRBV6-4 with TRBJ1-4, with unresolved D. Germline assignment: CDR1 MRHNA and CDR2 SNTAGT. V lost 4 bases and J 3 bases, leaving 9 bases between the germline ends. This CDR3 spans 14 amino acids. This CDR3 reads CASSASAANEKLFF. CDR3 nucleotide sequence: TGTGCCAGCAGTGCCTCCGCAGCTAATGAAAAACTGTTTTTT.

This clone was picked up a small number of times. CDR3 loop: CASSLLPGPGSVQYF. The CDR3 DNA reads TGTGCCAGCAGCTTGCTGCCTGGCCCGGGGAGCGTTCAGTACTTC. The J gene is TRBJ2-7, the V gene TRBV5-5; possible D gene TRBD2, 5 bases. From germline, CDR1 is SGHKS and CDR2 YYEKEE (reference sequence). With 1 base removed from V and 10 bases from J, the gap between germline ends came to 21 bases. The CDR3 has 15 residues.

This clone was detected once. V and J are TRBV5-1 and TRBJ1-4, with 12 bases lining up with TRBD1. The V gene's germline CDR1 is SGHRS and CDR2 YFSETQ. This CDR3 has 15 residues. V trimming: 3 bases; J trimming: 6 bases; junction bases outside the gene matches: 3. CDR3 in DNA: TGCGCCAGCAGCTCGGGGACAGGGGGCCATGAAAAACTGTTTTTT. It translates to CASSSGTGGHEKLFF.

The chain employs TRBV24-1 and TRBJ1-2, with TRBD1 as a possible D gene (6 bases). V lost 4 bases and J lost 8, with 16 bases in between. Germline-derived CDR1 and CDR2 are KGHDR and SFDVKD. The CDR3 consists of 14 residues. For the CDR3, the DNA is TGTGCCACCAGTGACCCCGGACAGTTCGAGGGCTACACCTTC. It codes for CATSDPGQFEGYTF.

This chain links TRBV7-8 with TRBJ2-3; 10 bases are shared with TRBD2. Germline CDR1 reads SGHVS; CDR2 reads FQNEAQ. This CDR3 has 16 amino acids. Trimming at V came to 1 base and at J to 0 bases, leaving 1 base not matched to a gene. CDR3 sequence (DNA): TGTGCCAGCAGCTTAGTAGCGGGGGGAAGCACAGATACGCAGTATTTT. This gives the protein CASSLVAGGSTDTQYF. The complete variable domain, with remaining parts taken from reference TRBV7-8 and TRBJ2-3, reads GAGVSQSPRYKVAKRGQDVALRCDPISGHVSLFWYQQALGQGPEFLTYFQNEAQLDKSGLPSDRFFAERPEGSVSTLKIQRTQQEDSAVYLCASSLVAGGSTDTQYFGPGTRLTVL.

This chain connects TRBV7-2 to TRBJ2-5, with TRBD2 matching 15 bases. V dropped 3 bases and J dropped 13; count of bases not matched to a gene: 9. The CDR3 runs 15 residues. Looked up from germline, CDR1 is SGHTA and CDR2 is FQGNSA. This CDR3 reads CASSFSRTSGGAVYF. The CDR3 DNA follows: TGTGCCAGCAGCTTCTCGAGGACTAGCGGGGGGGCCGTGTACTTC.

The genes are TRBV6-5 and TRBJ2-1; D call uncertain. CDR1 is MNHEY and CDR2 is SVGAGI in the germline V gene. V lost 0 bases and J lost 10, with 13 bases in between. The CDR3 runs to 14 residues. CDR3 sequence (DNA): TGTGCCAGCAGTTACTCGATAGAAAAGCAAGAGCAGTTCTTC. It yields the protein CASSYSIEKQEQFF.

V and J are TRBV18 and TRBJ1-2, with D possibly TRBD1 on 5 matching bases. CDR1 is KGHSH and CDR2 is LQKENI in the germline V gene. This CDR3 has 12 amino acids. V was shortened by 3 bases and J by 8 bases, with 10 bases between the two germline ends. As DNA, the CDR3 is TGTGCCAGCTCACCTGGGGCGGGAGGCTACACCTTC. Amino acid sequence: CASSPGAGGYTF.

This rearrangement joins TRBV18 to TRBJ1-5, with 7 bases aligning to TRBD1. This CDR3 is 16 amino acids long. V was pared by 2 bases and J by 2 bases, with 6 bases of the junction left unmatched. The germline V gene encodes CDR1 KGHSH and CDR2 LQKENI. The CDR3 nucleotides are TGTGCCAGCTCACCAATGACAGGGAAAGGCAATCAGCCCCAGCATTTT. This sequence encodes CASSPMTGKGNQPQHF.

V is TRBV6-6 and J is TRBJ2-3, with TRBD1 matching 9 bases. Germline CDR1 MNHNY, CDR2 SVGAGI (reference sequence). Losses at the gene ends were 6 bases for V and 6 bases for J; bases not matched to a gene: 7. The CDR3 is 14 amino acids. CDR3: CASSSGTGRDTQYF. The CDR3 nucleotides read TGTGCCAGCAGCTCTGGGACAGGGAGGGATACGCAGTATTTT.